The sequence of this T cell receptor (beta chain) was determined in a study of breast tumors, draining lymph nodes, adjacent tissues. This clonotype is medium-sized by share. Its matching antigen is unknown. V lost 0 bases, J lost 6 bases, and 10 bases lay in between. This CDR3 comprises 15 residues. Germline values: CDR1 SGDLS, CDR2 YYNGEE. The lymph nodes were axillary draining lymph nodes from breast cancer patients. The study, taken as a whole, reports: Data fit most tumor T cells coming from lymph node, expanding in tumor. Tumor T cell lymph node origin was a supported hypothesis, not proven. Luminal-like breast cancer showed significantly greater tumor-nontumor repertoire similarity than basal-like breast cancer did. Tumor repertoires ranked between lymph nodes and nontumor tissue in diversity, with V and J gene preferences.

TCRdb re-analysed the multiplex PCR reads in MiXCR, keeping a single row per CDR3 protein. The table includes about 300,000 distinct CDR3 sequences, 30% to 35% detected once. This clonotype was sampled from a female donor with breast cancer. Some clones in this sample may be carry-over from other donors' samples. The J gene is TRBJ1-6, the V gene TRBV9; D not resolved. The specimen sequenced was axillary lymph node tissue. The CDR3 loop is CASSVAVGSNSPLHF. CDR3 nucleotide sequence: TGTGCCAGCAGCGTAGCGGTTGGGAGTAATTCACCCCTCCACTTT.